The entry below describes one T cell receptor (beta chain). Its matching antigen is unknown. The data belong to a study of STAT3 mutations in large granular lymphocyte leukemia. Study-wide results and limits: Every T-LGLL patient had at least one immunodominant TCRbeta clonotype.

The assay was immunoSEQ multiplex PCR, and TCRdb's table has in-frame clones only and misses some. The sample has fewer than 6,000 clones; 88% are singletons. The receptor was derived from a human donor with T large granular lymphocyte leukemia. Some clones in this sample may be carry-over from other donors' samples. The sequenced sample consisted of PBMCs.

CDR3 protein: CASSWGSLNTEAFF. DNA of the CDR3: TGTGCCAGCAGTTGGGGCAGCCTGAACACTGAAGCTTTCTTT. V gene TRBV6-5 combines with J gene TRBJ1-1, with a possible D match to TRBD1 (5 bases). The CDR3 is 14 residues long. Deletions cut 4 bases from V and 0 bases from J, with 9 bases between. CDR1 is MNHEY and CDR2 is SVGAGI in the germline V gene.